This T cell receptor (beta chain) came from a study of blood T cell repertoires in COVID-19. This table comes from immunoSEQ multiplex PCR, and its TCRdb copy is limited to in-frame clones, with some not included. The table includes 250,000 or so clones, approximately 80% detected once. CDR1 and CDR2 from the germline V gene are GTSNPN and SVGIG (reference sequence). CDR3 length: 14 amino acids. Trimming cost V 3 bases and J 5 bases; bases outside gene matches: 3. The V gene is TRBV30, the J gene TRBJ2-2; TRBD2 agrees at 10 bases. Sequencing used peripheral blood. The receptor comes from a man aged 40-49 years who had recovered from COVID-19. The CDR3 reads CAWSPGLATGELFF. The CDR3 DNA is TGTGCCTGGAGCCCGGGACTAGCGACCGGGGAGCTGTTTTTT.